The 18 T cell receptor beta chains in this list originate from one sample, sequenced in a study of blood T cells in healthy people across ages. The second PCR ran about 6 to 11 cycles with a sample-barcoded 5' primer and J-beta primers. TCRdb ran MiXCR on the 5' RACE reads and lists one entry per CDR3 protein. Altogether about 1.7 million distinct CDR3 sequences are present, about 28% being singletons, with the ten largest covering approximately 7.7%. Input material: blood. The source is a woman aged 25-40 years in good health.

V is TRBV20-1 and J is TRBJ2-7, with 8 bases aligning to TRBD2. Trimming at V came to 3 bases and at J to 3 bases, leaving 10 bases not matched to a gene. The CDR3 extends over 15 amino acids. The germline gives CDR1 DFQATT, CDR2 SNEGSKA (reference sequence). CDR3 sequence: CSASKEAGAFYEQYF. In nucleotides, the CDR3 is TGCAGTGCTAGTAAAGAAGCGGGAGCCTTCTACGAGCAGTACTTC.

J is TRBJ2-6 and V is TRBV18; no definite D call. CDR3 length: 16 residues. In germline, CDR1 is KGHSH, CDR2 LQKENI. With 3 bases removed from V and 1 base from J, the gap between germline ends came to 10 bases. The CDR3 region has the DNA TGTGCCAGCTCACCCCTCCCACGGTCTGGGGCCAACGTCCTGACTTTC. This sequence encodes CASSPLPRSGANVLTF.

This clonotype was detected many times. As DNA, the CDR3 is TGTGCCAGCAGCTTAAAGCTAGCGAGAGGGGAGACCCAGTACTTC. It yields the protein CASSLKLARGETQYF. The chain links TRBV7-9 to TRBJ2-5, with a possible D match to TRBD2 (6 bases). Germline V gene sequence: CDR1 SEHNR, CDR2 FQNEAQ (reference sequence). The V end was cut by 2 bases, the J end by 5 bases, with 15 bases between. The CDR3 totals 15 residues.

The chain joins TRBV7-3 to TRBJ2-3; D ambiguous. Germline values: CDR1 SGHTA, CDR2 FQGTGA. This CDR3 region has 13 residues. V shed 2 bases and J shed 11 bases, with 14 bases lying between them. Here the CDR3 DNA reads TGTGCCAGCAGCTTATCACCGAATATGGTGCAGTATTTT. Translation: CASSLSPNMVQYF.

Ten or more counts support this clonotype. At one end the junction does not follow the germline gene, possibly because of a read error. The chain recombines TRBV5-1 with TRBJ1-1; no clear D gene. Per the germline V gene, CDR1 is SGHRS and CDR2 is YFSETQ. CDR3 length equals 12 residues. For the CDR3, the DNA is TGTGCCAGCAGCTTAATTAGCACTGAAGCTTTCTTT. Translation gives CASSLISTEAFF.

This clonotype turned up a few times. This chain joins TRBV29-1 and TRBJ2-1; 8 nucleotides line up with TRBD2. Germline V gene sequence: CDR1 SQVTM, CDR2 ANQGSEA. V was clipped by 7 bases and J by 10 bases; unmatched bases: 15. The CDR3 covers 14 residues. This CDR3 is CSGTGTRGGWEQFF. CDR3 DNA sequence: TGCAGCGGTACCGGGACTAGAGGGGGTTGGGAGCAGTTCTTC.

This clonotype appeared many times. The chain couples TRBV11-2 to TRBJ2-5, with D unresolved. CDR1 SGHAT and CDR2 FQNNGV come from the germline V gene. Trimming pared 5 bases from V and 1 base from J, leaving 17 bases between. The CDR3 has 16 amino acids. For the CDR3, the DNA is TGTGCCAGCAGCCCAAGCCGGTCGGGTTTCCAAGAGACCCAGTACTTC. It specifies CASSPSRSGFQETQYF.

This clonotype has just a few counts. The V call is TRBV5-6, the J call TRBJ2-5; a weak D match, TRBD2 (6 bases). Trimming pared 4 bases from V and 5 bases from J, leaving 15 bases between. In germline, CDR1 is SGHDT, CDR2 YYEEEE. This CDR3 has 14 residues. DNA of the CDR3: TGTGCCAGCAGCCCCGGTTGGACTACGGAGACCCAGTACTTC. Residues: CASSPGWTTETQYF. The full variable domain, its missing parts supplied by reference TRBV5-6 and TRBJ2-5, is DAGVTQSPTHLIKTRGQQVTLRCSPKSGHDTVSWYQQALGQGPQFIFQYYEEEERQRGNFPDRFSGHQFPNYSSELNVNALLLGDSALYLCASSPGWTTETQYFGPGTRLLVL.

The genes are TRBV18 and TRBJ1-1; no reliable D call. The CDR3 spans 14 residues. Per the germline V gene, CDR1 is KGHSH and CDR2 is LQKENI. Trimming pared 2 bases from V and 1 base from J, leaving 8 bases between. CDR3 residues: CASSPSSENTEAFF. The CDR3 bases are TGTGCCAGCTCACCATCCTCCGAGAACACTGAAGCTTTCTTT.

This clonotype was recorded a few times. The rearrangement links TRBV4-1 to TRBJ2-3; 11 positions agree with TRBD2. The CDR3 has 16 amino acids. V lost 4 bases, J lost 4 bases, and 7 bases stayed unmatched. From germline, CDR1 is MGHRA and CDR2 YSYEKL. The CDR3 sequence is CASSPSTSGAADTQYF. CDR3 bases: TGCGCCAGCAGCCCCTCGACTAGCGGGGCGGCAGATACGCAGTATTTT.

This sequence joins TRBV5-1 and TRBJ2-4, with no clear D. TRBJ2-7 matches the DNA end more closely, so the J call is doubtful. From germline, CDR1 is SGHRS and CDR2 YFSETQ. The CDR3 loop spans 12 amino acids. The CDR3 region is CASSLGDCEQYF. CDR3 nucleotide sequence: TGCGCCAGCAGCTTGGGGGATTGCGAGCAGTACTTC.

This clonotype was detected only once. The chain recombines TRBV6-2 or TRBV6-3 with TRBJ1-2; D perhaps matches TRBD1 (5 bases). With 2 bases removed from V and 8 bases from J, the gap between germline ends came to 12 bases. The CDR3 runs to 13 residues. Per the germline V gene, CDR1 is MNHEY and CDR2 is SVGEGT. CDR3 region: CASSYGTTQGYTF. CDR3 in DNA: TGTGCCAGCAGTTACGGGACTACCCAAGGCTACACCTTC.

Only a few counts were recorded for this clonotype. The chain joins TRBV28 to TRBJ2-5; tentatively, D is TRBD2 (7 bases). The V and J ends lost 3 bases and 4 bases respectively, with 15 bases between them. The germline V gene encodes CDR1 MDHEN and CDR2 SYDVKM. This CDR3 has 15 amino acids. CDR3 amino acids: CASSFGGQLVETQYF. CDR3 sequence (DNA): TGTGCCAGCAGTTTCGGGGGGCAGTTGGTAGAGACCCAGTACTTC.

The chain uses TRBV4-1 and TRBJ2-3; TRBD2 is a possible D gene (5 bases). Trimming cost V 0 bases and J 7 bases, with 8 bases left between them. Germline loops: CDR1 MGHRA, CDR2 YSYEKL. The CDR3 sequence is 13 residues long. The CDR3 reads CASSQDPGYTQYF. DNA for the CDR3: TGCGCCAGCAGCCAAGATCCGGGGTATACGCAGTATTTT.

This chain uses TRBV7-2 with TRBJ2-5, with unresolved D. CDR3 size: 14 residues. Per the germline V gene, CDR1 is SGHTA and CDR2 is FQGNSA. V lost 3 bases to trimming and J lost 2 bases, with 10 bases between them. This CDR3 is CASSFGLAQETQYF. CDR3 DNA sequence: TGTGCCAGCAGCTTTGGATTGGCACAAGAGACCCAGTACTTC.

CDR3 sequence: CASSLFGGDGYTF. CDR3 DNA sequence: TGTGCCAGCAGCCTTTTCGGGGGTGATGGCTACACCTTC. The J gene is TRBJ1-2, the V gene TRBV27; D may be TRBD1 (5 bases). The CDR3 totals 13 residues. V was shortened by 6 bases and J by 6 bases, with 14 bases between the two germline ends. Germline CDR1 and CDR2: MNHEY and SMNVEV (reference sequence).

J is TRBJ2-7 and V is TRBV20-1, with D possibly being TRBD1 (5 bases). Germline V gives CDR1 DFQATT, CDR2 SNEGSKA (reference sequence). This CDR3 contains 13 residues. Trimming took 3 bases from V and 3 from J, leaving 12 bases between them. CDR3 DNA: TGCAGTGCTAGCGGCCAGGGCCTCTACGAGCAGTACTTC. Its protein is CSASGQGLYEQYF.

Details on this clonotype: Given a much more abundant clone one base away, this may be a read error. This chain joins TRBV29-1 and TRBJ2-7; 9 nucleotides agree with TRBD1. Germline lookup yields CDR1 SQVTM and CDR2 ANQGSEA. The CDR3 has 14 residues. The CDR3 region has the DNA TGCTGCGTGGATAAAACAGGGGGCGTCGGAGAGCAGTACTTC. Translation: CCVDKTGGVGEQYF.